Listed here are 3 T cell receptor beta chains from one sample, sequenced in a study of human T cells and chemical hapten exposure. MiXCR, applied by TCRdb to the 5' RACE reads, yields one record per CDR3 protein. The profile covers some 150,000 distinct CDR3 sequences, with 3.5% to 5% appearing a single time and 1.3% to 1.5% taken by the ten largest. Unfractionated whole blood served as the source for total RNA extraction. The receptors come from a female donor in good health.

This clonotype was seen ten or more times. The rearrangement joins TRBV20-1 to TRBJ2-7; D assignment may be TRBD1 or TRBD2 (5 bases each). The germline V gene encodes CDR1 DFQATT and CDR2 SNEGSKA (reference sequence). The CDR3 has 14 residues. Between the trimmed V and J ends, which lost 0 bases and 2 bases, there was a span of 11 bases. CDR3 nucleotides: TGCAGTGCTAGAGATTCAGGGACCGCCTACGAGCAGTACTTC. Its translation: CSARDSGTAYEQYF.

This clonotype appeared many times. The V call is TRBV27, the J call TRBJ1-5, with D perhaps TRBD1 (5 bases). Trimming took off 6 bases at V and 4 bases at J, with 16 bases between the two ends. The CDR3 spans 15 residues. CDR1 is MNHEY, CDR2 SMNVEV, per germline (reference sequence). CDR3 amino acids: CASSETDDINQPQHF. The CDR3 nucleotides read TGTGCCAGCAGCGAGACAGACGATATAAATCAGCCCCAGCATTTT.

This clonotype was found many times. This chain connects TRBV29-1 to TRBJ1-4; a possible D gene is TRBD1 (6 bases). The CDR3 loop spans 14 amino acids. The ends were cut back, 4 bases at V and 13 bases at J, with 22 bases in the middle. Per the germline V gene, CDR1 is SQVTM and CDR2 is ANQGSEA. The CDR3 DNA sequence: TGCAGCGTTGGTCAACGGGCAGCCCTAGGGGGACTGTTTTTT. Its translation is CSVGQRAALGGLFF.